This T cell receptor beta chain comes out of a study of T-cell memory formation after mild COVID-19. Study as a whole: Each donor largely had its own TCR clusters.

TCRdb ran MiXCR on the 5' RACE reads and lists one entry per CDR3 protein. This table has about 150,000 distinct CDR3 sequences, 20% to 25% appearing once. Comments on this clonotype: What it binds is unknown.

The CDR3 has 15 amino acids. The ends were cut back, 0 bases at V and 9 bases at J, with 15 bases in the middle. Germline V gene sequence: CDR1 MNHEY, CDR2 SVGAGI. Notes on the study in general: Contracting clones, day 15 to 85, had balanced CD4/CD8, and later expanders favored CD4+. SARS-CoV-2 specificity was not confirmed for second-wave clones peaking on day 37. Some SARS-CoV-2-responding clones were already detected in memory before infection.

The TCR comes from an adult woman who had mild COVID-19 (a few samples of this study predate the infection). Cell type and time point are not known. This chain joins TRBV6-5 and TRBJ2-1, with D perhaps matching TRBD2 (5 bases). Sample: PBMCs or a T cell subset sorted from them (not recorded which). CDR3 coding DNA: TGTGCCAGCAGTTACTCTGCTAGCTGGATCAGTGAGCAGTTCTTC. Protein sequence: CASSYSASWISEQFF.